The T cell receptor beta chain under discussion was sequenced for a study of T cells in Graves' hyperthyroidism and ophthalmopathy. Researchers took RNA transcripts and amplified the TCR beta CDR3 regions from them. The TCR CDR3 first-round RT-PCR relied on the HTBI primer set. TCRdb fed the multiplex PCR reads into MiXCR, producing one record per CDR3 protein. The sample consists of around 600,000 distinct CDR3 sequences, roughly 14% of them appearing once. This clonotype occurred many times. Sequenced: blood. This receptor was obtained from a woman aged 45-65 years with Graves' ophthalmopathy.

The CDR3 sequence: CASSFGQGSYYGYTF. CDR3 nucleotide sequence: TGTGCCAGCAGTTTTGGGCAGGGATCGTACTATGGCTACACCTTC. This sequence joins TRBV28 and TRBJ1-2; D might be TRBD1 (5 bases). Germline assignment: CDR1 MDHEN and CDR2 SYDVKM. The CDR3 has 15 residues. V was shortened by 3 bases and J by 3 bases, with 14 bases between the two germline ends.